A single sample is the source of the 20 T cell receptor beta chains below, sequenced in a study of blood T cell repertoires in COVID-19. Generated by immunoSEQ multiplex PCR, the TCRdb table keeps only in-frame clones and is missing some. Here the sample spans some 350,000 clones, roughly 89% being singletons. Sequenced sample: peripheral blood. The receptors stem from a woman in her late teens or twenties who had recovered from COVID-19.

This clone has more than one count but fewer than ten. This chain joins TRBV5-4 and TRBJ1-6, with TRBD1 matching 8 bases. V lost 4 bases to trimming and J lost 8 bases; unmatched junction nucleotides: 8. Germline assignment: CDR1 SGHNT and CDR2 YYREEE (reference sequence). The length of the CDR3 is 15 residues. Here the CDR3 reads CASSPGQGVYSPLHF. As DNA, the CDR3 is TGTGCCAGCAGCCCTGGACAGGGAGTTTATTCACCCCTCCACTTT.

The chain links TRBV24-1 to TRBJ2-3, with D hard to call. The CDR3 is 17 residues long. CDR1 is KGHDR, CDR2 SFDVKD, per germline. With 1 base removed from V and 0 bases from J, the gap between germline ends came to 13 bases. The CDR3 nucleotides are TGTGCCACCAGTGATTTTTGGCAGGAAGCCAGCACAGATACGCAGTATTTT. This sequence encodes CATSDFWQEASTDTQYF.

This clone was picked up one time. This chain links TRBV7-9 with TRBJ2-1, with 13 bases that match TRBD2. The CDR3 extends over 18 amino acids. J gave up 6 bases and V 3 bases, and 11 bases lay outside the gene matches. CDR1 is SEHNR, CDR2 FQNEAQ, per germline (reference sequence). The CDR3 bases are TGTGCCAGCAGCTTGGACAGAACCGGGACTAGCGGGATCAATGAGCAGTTCTTC. Translation gives CASSLDRTGTSGINEQFF.

The V gene is TRBV5-1, the J gene TRBJ1-2, with a weak D call TRBD1 (5 bases). Germline-derived CDR1 and CDR2 are SGHRS and YFSETQ. V lost 4 bases and J 6 bases, leaving 13 bases between the germline ends. CDR3 length: 13 residues. The CDR3 DNA follows: TGCGCCAGCAGCGCGACAGAATTGGATGGCTACACCTTC. Translating gives CASSATELDGYTF.

To note about this clone: This sample includes further DNA sequences coding for the same CDR3. CDR3 nucleotides: TGTGCCAGCAGTTTATTCAGGGGAAACTATGGCTACACCTTC. It specifies CASSLFRGNYGYTF. This chain links TRBV28 with TRBJ1-2; a possible D gene is TRBD1 (6 bases). The length of the CDR3 is 14 residues. V was shortened by 1 base and J by 2 bases, with 8 bases between the two germline ends. The germline CDR1 and CDR2 sequences are MDHEN and SYDVKM.

V is TRBV9 and J is TRBJ1-3, with 9 nucleotides matching TRBD1. The CDR3 runs 18 residues. The junction had 16 bases not matched to a gene; V was cut back by 7 bases and J by 2 bases. Germline CDR1 is SGDLS and CDR2 is YYNGEE. In DNA form, the CDR3 reads TGTGCCAGCGCCCCCGGGTCCGGGACAGGGTCGACTGGAAACACCATATATTTT. Amino acids: CASAPGSGTGSTGNTIYF.

This chain links TRBV7-9 with TRBJ2-6; 9 bases line up with TRBD1. Germline CDR1 SEHNR, CDR2 FQNEAQ (reference sequence). This CDR3 region has 18 residues. Unmatched junction bases numbered 7, after V lost 2 bases and J lost 2 bases. Here the CDR3 reads CASSLTVDRGAGANVLTF. In nucleotides, the CDR3 is TGTGCCAGCAGCTTAACCGTCGACAGGGGGGCTGGGGCCAACGTCCTGACTTTC.

The chain employs TRBV7-8 and TRBJ2-6; D not certain. The CDR3 is 15 amino acids. Deletions cut 8 bases from V and 0 bases from J, with 11 bases between. CDR1 and CDR2 (germline): SGHVS, FQNEAQ. CDR3 sequence: CASGVSGSGANVLTF. The CDR3 DNA reads TGTGCCAGCGGAGTTTCCGGCTCTGGGGCCAACGTCCTGACTTTC. The full variable domain, its missing parts supplied by reference TRBV7-8 and TRBJ2-6, is GAGVSQSPRYKVAKRGQDVALRCDPISGHVSLFWYQQALGQGPEFLTYFQNEAQLDKSGLPSDRFFAERPEGSVSTLKIQRTQQEDSAVYLCASGVSGSGANVLTFGAGSRLTVL.

The chain combines TRBV9 with TRBJ2-1; TRBD1 matches at 12 bases. From germline, CDR1 is SGDLS and CDR2 YYNGEE. Losses at the gene ends were 0 bases for V and 8 bases for J; bases not matched to a gene: 3. The CDR3 covers 15 residues. The CDR3 loop reads CASSVVGQGAHEQFF. The CDR3 nucleotides read TGTGCCAGCAGCGTAGTGGGACAGGGGGCTCATGAGCAGTTCTTC. Full variable domain (missing parts from reference TRBV9 and TRBJ2-1): DSGVTQTPKHLITATGQRVTLRCSPRSGDLSVYWYQQSLDQGLQFLIQYYNGEERAKGNILERFSAQQFPDLHSELNLSSLELGDSALYFCASSVVGQGAHEQFFGPGTRLTVL.

V is TRBV29-1 and J is TRBJ1-5; D unresolved. CDR1 and CDR2 from the germline V gene are SQVTM and ANQGSEA. This CDR3 region has 12 residues. Trimming pared 7 bases from V and 2 bases from J, leaving 9 bases between. The CDR3 DNA reads as TGCAGCGCCGGGGAGGGCAATCAGCCCCAGCATTTT. This sequence encodes CSAGEGNQPQHF.

V gene TRBV6-4 combines with J gene TRBJ2-1, with a weak D call TRBD2 (5 bases). The V gene's germline CDR1 is MRHNA and CDR2 SNTAGT. Trimming took 2 bases from V and 3 from J, leaving 5 bases between them. The length of the CDR3 is 13 residues. The CDR3 protein is CASSDAGYNEQFF. The CDR3 bases are TGTGCCAGCAGTGACGCGGGCTACAATGAGCAGTTCTTC.

This sequence joins TRBV6-2 or TRBV6-3 and TRBJ2-1; D gene unclear. The CDR3 spans 14 residues. V shed 2 bases and J shed 4 bases, with 9 bases lying between them. Germline loops: CDR1 MNHEY, CDR2 SVGEGT. The CDR3 DNA sequence: TGTGCCAGCAGTTACGGAGCCCTTTACAATGAGCAGTTCTTC. This gives the protein CASSYGALYNEQFF.

The CDR3 spells CATSDAGTGNTEAFF. In nucleotides, the CDR3 is TGTGCCACCAGTGATGCCGGAACAGGGAACACTGAAGCTTTCTTT. The chain uses TRBV24-1 and TRBJ1-1; possibly TRBD1 for D (5 bases). Germline CDR1 KGHDR, CDR2 SFDVKD. There are 15 residues in the CDR3. Trimming pared 3 bases from V and 1 base from J, leaving 11 bases between.

V is TRBV6-2 or TRBV6-3 and J is TRBJ1-1, with 10 bases identical to TRBD1. J was trimmed by 2 bases and V by 5 bases; bases with no gene match: 2. Looked up from germline, CDR1 is MNHEY and CDR2 is SVGEGT. This CDR3 contains 14 residues. CDR3 in amino acids: CASSGTGVNTEAFF. The CDR3 bases are TGTGCCAGCAGTGGGACAGGGGTTAACACTGAAGCTTTCTTT.

This chain uses TRBV14 with TRBJ2-2; D gene ambiguous. The V and J ends lost 4 bases and 2 bases respectively, with 8 bases between them. Germline V gives CDR1 SGHDN, CDR2 FVKESK. The CDR3 extends over 14 amino acids. CDR3 sequence reads: CASSPKDNTGELFF. CDR3 DNA sequence: TGTGCCAGCAGCCCTAAAGATAACACCGGGGAGCTGTTTTTT.

The CDR3 DNA follows: TGTGCCAGCAGCCAACGGGGGGCCGTAGGAGATCCCCCTCAGTACGTC. It codes for CASSQRGAVGDPPQYV. The rearrangement joins TRBV7-2 to TRBJ2-7; TRBD2 is a possible D gene (7 bases). Trimming removed 5 bases from V and 10 bases from J, with 27 bases in between. CDR1 and CDR2 (germline): SGHTA, FQGNSA. The CDR3 length is 16 residues.

V gene TRBV5-4 combines with J gene TRBJ2-2, with D tentatively TRBD2 (6 bases). The CDR3 is made up of 14 amino acids. Germline CDR1 reads SGHNT; CDR2 reads YYREEE (reference sequence). The V gene lost 4 bases and the J gene lost 6 bases, with 13 bases spanning the gap. The CDR3 spells CASSLTRGAGELFF. Here the CDR3 DNA reads TGTGCCAGCAGCCTCACCCGCGGGGCCGGGGAGCTGTTTTTT.

CDR3 in amino acids: CASRAFSERAGLEQFF. In DNA form, the CDR3 reads TGTGCCAGCAGGGCATTTAGCGAGCGGGCTGGCCTGGAGCAGTTCTTC. The chain carries TRBV6-6 and TRBJ2-1; D perhaps matches TRBD2 (6 bases). CDR1 MNHNY and CDR2 SVGAGI come from the germline V gene (reference sequence). V was trimmed by 6 bases and J by 10 bases, leaving 25 bases between them. There are 16 residues in the CDR3.

The chain links TRBV4-3 to TRBJ2-1, with a possible D match to TRBD2 (6 bases). V dropped 6 bases and J dropped 7 bases, with 16 bases sitting between them. The CDR3 extends over 14 amino acids. Germline lookup yields CDR1 LGHNA and CDR2 YSLEER. CDR3 sequence (DNA): TGCGCCAGCAGTTGGGGGGAGAGGGAGAATGAGCAGTTCTTC. Protein sequence: CASSWGERENEQFF.

The rearrangement uses TRBV15 and TRBJ2-1; possible D gene TRBD1, 5 bases. CDR1 and CDR2 (germline): LNHNV, YYDKDF (reference sequence). This CDR3 contains 14 residues. V gave up 0 bases and J gave up 9 bases, with 12 bases separating them. In nucleotides, the CDR3 is TGTGCCACCAGCAGAGATACAGGTCGTGGTGAGCAGTTCTTC. This encodes CATSRDTGRGEQFF.